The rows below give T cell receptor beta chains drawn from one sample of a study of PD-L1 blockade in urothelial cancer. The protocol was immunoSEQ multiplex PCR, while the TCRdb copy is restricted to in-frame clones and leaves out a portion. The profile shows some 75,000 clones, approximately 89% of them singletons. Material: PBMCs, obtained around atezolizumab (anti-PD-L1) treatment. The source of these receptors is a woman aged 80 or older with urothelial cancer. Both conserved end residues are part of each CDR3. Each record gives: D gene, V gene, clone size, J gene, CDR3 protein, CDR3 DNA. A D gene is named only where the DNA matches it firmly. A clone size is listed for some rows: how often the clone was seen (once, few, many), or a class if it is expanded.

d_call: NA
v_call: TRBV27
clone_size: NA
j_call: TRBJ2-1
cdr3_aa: CASSWVGIGNYNEQFF
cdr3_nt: TGTGCCAGCAGTTGGGTGGGCATCGGGAACTACAATGAGCAGTTCTTC

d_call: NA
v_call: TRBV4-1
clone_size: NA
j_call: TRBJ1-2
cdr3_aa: CASSQNPSPGVGGYTF
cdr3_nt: TGCGCCAGCAGCCAAAACCCCTCCCCGGGGGTAGGTGGCTACACCTTC

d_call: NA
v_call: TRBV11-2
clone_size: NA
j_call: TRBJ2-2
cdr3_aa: CASSFGGPNTGELFF
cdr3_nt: TGTGCCAGCAGCTTTGGGGGCCCGAACACCGGGGAGCTGTTTTTT

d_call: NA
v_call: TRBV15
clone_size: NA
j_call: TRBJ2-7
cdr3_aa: CATSRERTAYEQYF
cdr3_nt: TGTGCCACCAGCAGAGAAAGGACAGCCTACGAGCAGTACTTC

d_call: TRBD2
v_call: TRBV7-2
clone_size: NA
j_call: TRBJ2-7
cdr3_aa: CASSLSGTSVEQYF
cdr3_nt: TGTGCCAGCAGCTTAAGCGGGACTAGCGTAGAGCAGTACTTC

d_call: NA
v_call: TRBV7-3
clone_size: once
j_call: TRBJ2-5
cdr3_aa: CASSPGTQETQYF
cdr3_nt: TGTGCCAGCAGCCCCGGGACTCAAGAGACCCAGTACTTC

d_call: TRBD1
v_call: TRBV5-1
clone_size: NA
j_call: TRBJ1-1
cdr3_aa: CASSSGQGETEAFF
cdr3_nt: TGCGCCAGCAGCTCCGGACAGGGTGAAACTGAAGCTTTCTTT

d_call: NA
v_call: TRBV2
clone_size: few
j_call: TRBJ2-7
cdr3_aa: CASRPTGKGSYEQYF
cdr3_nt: TGTGCCAGCAGGCCAACAGGGAAAGGATCCTACGAGCAGTACTTC

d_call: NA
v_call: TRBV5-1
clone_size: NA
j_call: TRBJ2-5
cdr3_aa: CASSPDRGVETQYF
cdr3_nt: TGCGCCAGCAGCCCGGACAGAGGAGTAGAGACCCAGTACTTC

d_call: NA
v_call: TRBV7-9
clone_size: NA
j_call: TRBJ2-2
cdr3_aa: CASSLPVAGELFF
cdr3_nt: TGTGCCAGCAGCTTACCAGTCGCCGGGGAGCTGTTTTTT

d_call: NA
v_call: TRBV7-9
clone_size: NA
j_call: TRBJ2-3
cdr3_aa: CASSLGAGTTDTQYF
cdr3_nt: TGTGCCAGCAGCTTGGGGGCAGGGACCACAGATACGCAGTATTTT